This TCR beta chain is from a study of T cells in Graves' hyperthyroidism and ophthalmopathy. Across the whole study: Before treatment of any kind, peripheral blood was taken at initial diagnosis. Study-wide findings and caveats: The blood repertoire included most of the expanded thyroid clonotypes above 0.001. Ophthalmopathy was distinguished from stable hyperthyroidism by 13 V-J signatures.

Amplified regions were TCR beta CDR3 sequences from RNA transcripts. HTBI primers were used for first-round RT-PCR of the TCR CDR3. A single record per CDR3 protein comes from TCRdb applying MiXCR to the multiplex PCR reads. The table includes hundreds of thousands of distinct CDR3 sequences, roughly 15% detected once. Lactation, pregnancy, other autoimmune disease or uncontrolled infection led to exclusion of patients. With regard to this clonotype: Its antigen is as yet unknown.

The clonotype comes from a woman between 18 and 29 years old with Graves' hyperthyroidism. The source material was blood.

CDR3 sequence reads: CASSPTSRLAKNIQYF. The CDR3 coding sequence is TGTGCCAGCAGTCCGACTAGCCGTCTAGCCAAAAACATTCAGTACTTC. The rearrangement joins TRBV27 to TRBJ2-4; 7 nucleotides line up with TRBD2. Losses at the gene ends were 5 bases for V and 0 bases for J; bases not matched to a gene: 7. Germline assignment: CDR1 MNHEY and CDR2 SMNVEV (reference sequence). The CDR3 has 16 amino acids.